This entry lists 14 T cell receptor beta chains sequenced from one sample in a study of blood T cell repertoires in COVID-19. Using immunoSEQ multiplex PCR, the repertoire was profiled, and TCRdb retains in-frame clones only, with some absent. The sample contains roughly 140,000 clones, 80% of which appear only once. The sequenced material came from peripheral blood. The receptors originated from a man in his 60s with acute or convalescent COVID-19.

The chain couples TRBV10-3 to TRBJ1-2, with a possible D match to TRBD1 (6 bases). The length of the CDR3 is 15 residues. Germline V CDR1 and CDR2: ENHRY, SYGVKD. V was pared by 4 bases and J by 5 bases, with 17 bases between. The CDR3 DNA reads TGTGCCATCAGTGGGGGGGGGACAAAATCATATGGCTACACCTTC. This gives the protein CAISGGGTKSYGYTF.

The CDR3 is CASSLGRGLGDTQYF. CDR3 nucleotides: TGTGCCAGCAGCTTAGGTCGGGGGTTAGGAGATACGCAGTATTTT. The J gene is TRBJ2-3, the V gene TRBV11-3; TRBD2 is a possible D gene (6 bases). Germline CDR1 is SGHNT and CDR2 is YENEEA. The CDR3 loop spans 15 amino acids. The ends were cut back, 1 base at V and 5 bases at J, with 13 bases in the middle.

This clone appeared a few times. The chain joins TRBV7-2 to TRBJ1-5, with 9 bases lining up with TRBD1. Germline V gene sequence: CDR1 SGHTA, CDR2 FQGNSA. V gave up 6 bases and J gave up 2 bases; unmatched junction bases: 2. The CDR3 extends over 14 amino acids. The CDR3 reads CASRRTGGNQPQHF. The CDR3 region has the DNA TGTGCCAGCAGAAGGACAGGGGGCAATCAGCCCCAGCATTTT.

The chain links TRBV19 to TRBJ2-2; D is possibly TRBD2 (5 bases). Germline CDR1 and CDR2: LNHDA and SQIVND (reference sequence). The length of the CDR3 is 18 residues. With 3 bases removed from V and 4 bases from J, the gap between germline ends came to 21 bases. The CDR3 coding sequence is TGTGCCAGTAGTATTAAGGTTACGGAGGTCTGGGGCACCGGGGAGCTGTTTTTT. Protein product: CASSIKVTEVWGTGELFF.

V gene TRBV2 combines with J gene TRBJ2-7; the match to TRBD1 covers 10 bases. In germline, CDR1 is SNHLY, CDR2 FYNNEI. The CDR3 spans 14 residues. V gave up 5 bases and J gave up 1 base; unmatched junction bases: 2. The CDR3 reads CASSRTGGSYEQYF. The CDR3 bases are TGTGCCAGCAGTCGGACAGGGGGGTCCTACGAGCAGTACTTC.

The chain uses TRBV27 and TRBJ2-7, with TRBD2 identical over 12 bases. CDR1 and CDR2 from the germline V gene are MNHEY and SMNVEV (reference sequence). With 2 bases clipped from V and 5 bases from J, the junction kept 16 bases outside the gene matches. This CDR3 comprises 19 residues. The CDR3 sequence is CASSLNRRKLAGGSDEQYF. The CDR3 DNA follows: TGTGCCAGCAGTTTAAACAGAAGAAAACTAGCGGGAGGATCGGACGAGCAGTACTTC.

The CDR3 nucleotides are TGTGCCAGCAGCTCTCGCGACAGGATCTCTGAAGCTTTCTTT. Translation gives CASSSRDRISEAFF. The chain carries TRBV3-1 (or the pseudogene TRBV3-2) and TRBJ1-1; possibly TRBD1 for D (6 bases). The ends were cut back, 5 bases at V and 6 bases at J, with 16 bases in the middle. The CDR3 has 14 residues. Germline loops: CDR1 LGHDT, CDR2 YNNKEL (reference sequence).

Only a few counts were recorded for this clone. The chain employs TRBV13 and TRBJ1-3, with D maybe TRBD1 (5 bases). V dropped 5 bases and J dropped 5 bases, with 16 bases sitting between them. This CDR3 spans 15 amino acids. Per the germline V gene, CDR1 is PRHDT and CDR2 is FYEKMQ (reference sequence). CDR3 in DNA: TGTGCCAGCAGCCGAACCGCCGACAGTCGAAACACCATATATTTT. The encoded protein is CASSRTADSRNTIYF. The entire variable domain, with the rest obtained from reference TRBV13 and TRBJ1-3, is as follows: AAGVIQSPRHLIKEKRETATLKCYPIPRHDTVYWYQQGPGQDPQFLISFYEKMQSDKGSIPDRFSAQQFSDYHSELNMSSLELGDSALYFCASSRTADSRNTIYFGEGSWLTVV.

This chain connects TRBV4-2 to TRBJ2-2, with 10 bases fitting TRBD2. Germline loops: CDR1 LGHNA, CDR2 YNFKEQ. The CDR3 has 17 residues. V was clipped by 1 base and J by 3 bases; unmatched bases: 5. The CDR3 DNA reads as TGTGCCAGCAGCCAAGTCCCGCTAGCGGGGGACACCGGGGAGCTGTTTTTT. It encodes CASSQVPLAGDTGELFF.

This clone was found a few times. The chain couples TRBV7-3 to TRBJ2-1, with D maybe TRBD1 (6 bases). Germline values: CDR1 SGHTA, CDR2 FQGTGA. The CDR3 has 13 residues. The V end was cut by 5 bases, the J end by 5 bases, with 10 bases between. The CDR3 sequence is CASSEQGDNEQFF. DNA of the CDR3: TGTGCCAGCAGCGAACAGGGAGACAATGAGCAGTTCTTC.

The V call is TRBV9, the J call TRBJ1-1, with D uncertain. The V gene's germline CDR1 is SGDLS and CDR2 YYNGEE. This CDR3 has 13 amino acids. V lost 3 bases to trimming and J lost 5 bases, with 11 bases between them. The chain's CDR3 is CASSAGGRTEAFF. The CDR3, as DNA: TGTGCCAGCAGCGCCGGAGGACGGACTGAAGCTTTCTTT.

The J gene is TRBJ2-5, the V gene TRBV18, with TRBD1 identical over 8 bases. Trimming removed 2 bases from V and 1 base from J; junction bases left unmatched: 6. Germline CDR1 and CDR2: KGHSH and LQKENI. The CDR3 loop spans 16 amino acids. CDR3 sequence (DNA): TGTGCCAGCTCACCAGAAAGAGGACAGGGCCAAGAGACCCAGTACTTC. Protein sequence: CASSPERGQGQETQYF.

This clone was recorded a few times. V is TRBV5-6 and J is TRBJ1-2, with a weak D call TRBD1 (6 bases). The CDR3 is made up of 13 amino acids. Germline lookup yields CDR1 SGHDT and CDR2 YYEEEE. V dropped 2 bases and J dropped 8 bases, with 13 bases sitting between them. CDR3 residues: CASSLPAGEGYTF. In DNA, the CDR3 is TGTGCCAGCAGCTTACCAGCAGGGGAGGGCTACACCTTC.

The chain uses TRBV6-4 and TRBJ2-2; D is possibly TRBD2 (5 bases). The V gene's germline CDR1 is MRHNA and CDR2 SNTAGT. This CDR3 has 15 residues. V was shortened by 10 bases and J by 0 bases, with 15 bases between the two germline ends. The CDR3 sequence is CAIPARGSNTGELFF. DNA for the CDR3: TGTGCCATCCCCGCCCGCGGGTCGAACACCGGGGAGCTGTTTTTT.